This T cell receptor (beta chain) was recorded in a study of Tregs in tolerant kidney transplant recipients. Some clones are missing from TCRdb's copy, which holds only in-frame ones; the method was immunoSEQ multiplex PCR. Of over 70,000 clones listed, 75% to 95% were seen once; the top ten hold roughly 1.6%. Recipients received nonmyeloablative bone marrow transplants from related graft donors, with transient mixed chimerism. The CDR3 has 14 residues. CDR1 and CDR2 (germline): SGHRS, YFSETQ. Trimming cost V 2 bases and J 1 base, with 9 bases left between them. This sequence originates from a human patient who received a combined kidney and bone marrow transplant. Some T cells may be supplied by the graft donor. The V and J genes are TRBV5-1 and TRBJ2-5, with unresolved D. The sample here was CD4+ T cells from blood (PBMCs), taken 24 months after the transplant. CDR3 residues: CASSFGRPQETQYF. The CDR3 DNA is TGCGCCAGCAGCTTCGGCAGGCCCCAAGAGACCCAGTACTTC.